The sequence of this T cell receptor beta chain was determined in a study of human CD4 T cells and Enterobacteriaceae. Ex vivo total memory CD4+ samples were deeply sequenced, detecting one cell in 200,000. Assay: immunoSEQ multiplex PCR; the TCRdb copy retains only in-frame clones and omits some. This table holds 25,000 to 30,000 clones, about 82% found once. Trimming at V came to 1 base and at J to 2 bases, leaving 6 bases not matched to a gene. The germline CDR1 and CDR2 sequences are SGHNT and YENEEA. The CDR3 runs to 16 residues. All CD4+ cells other than CD45RA+CCR7+CD95- naive cells were sorted as memory, over 98% pure. Sorting first excluded CD8+, CD14+, CD16+, CD56+, CD19+ and CD25-bright cells.

Sequenced: memory CD4+ T cells from blood. The clonotype originates from a human donor in good health. The V and J genes are TRBV11-3 and TRBJ2-5, with TRBD2 matching 8 bases. DNA for the CDR3: TGTGCCAGCAGCTTAGGATCCAGCGGGGGACAAGAGACCCAGTACTTC. Translated, it gives CASSLGSSGGQETQYF.